This T cell receptor beta chain was captured in a study of blood T cell repertoires in COVID-19. Study details: Researchers got acute and convalescent COVID-19 samples from the United States, Italy and Spain. In each case, the material was cDNA or gDNA derived from T cells, B-cell-depleted T cells, or PBMCs.

How the authors handled the data: Nucleated cell counts were estimated from reference gene primer amplification. Sequencing was performed with immunoSEQ multiplex PCR; in TCRdb, only in-frame clones are kept and a portion is missing. V and J calls plus clone size are reproduced from that table; the DNA served to infer D and trimming. The sample consists of about 100,000 clones, about 82% of them appearing once. J was trimmed by 4 bases and V by 5 bases; bases with no gene match: 5. Germline assignment: CDR1 SGHTA and CDR2 FQGTGA. This CDR3 region has 15 residues. The source is a man in his fifties or sixties with active or convalescent COVID-19. Source material: peripheral blood. This chain joins TRBV7-3 and TRBJ2-2; 9 nucleotides agree with TRBD1. This chain's CDR3 is CASSPGTGFTGELFF. DNA for the CDR3: TGTGCCAGCAGCCCCGGGACAGGGTTCACCGGGGAGCTGTTTTTT. Full variable domain (outside the CDR3, taken from reference TRBV7-3 and TRBJ2-2): GAGVSQTPSNKVTEKGKYVELRCDPISGHTALYWYRQSLGQGPEFLIYFQGTGAADDSGLPNDRFFAVRPEGSVSTLKIQRTERGDSAVYLCASSPGTGFTGELFFGEGSRLTVL.